The T cell receptor beta chain described here comes from a study of control samples from healthy donors and cancer patients. After removal of 5 bases from V and 6 bases from J, the junction contained 13 bases not matched to a gene. Germline CDR1 and CDR2: LNHDA and SQIVND (reference sequence). The CDR3 contains 16 residues. The assay was immunoSEQ multiplex PCR, and TCRdb's table has in-frame clones only and misses some. The sample holds 100,000 to 150,000 clones, around nine tenths seen once. In this sample, this clone turned up once. The TCR comes from a man aged 50-60 years with head and neck cancer. Material for sequencing was PBMCs. This sequence joins TRBV19 and TRBJ1-5; TRBD1 agrees at 7 bases. The CDR3 reads CASSGPVGGWVQPQHF. The CDR3 DNA follows: TGTGCCAGTAGTGGCCCAGTAGGGGGCTGGGTTCAGCCCCAGCATTTT.